The rows below give T cell receptor beta chains drawn from one sample of a study of tumor-infiltrating lymphocytes in primary liver carcinoma. Via MiXCR, TCRdb re-called the multiplex PCR reads, giving one row per CDR3 protein. This sample yields some 180,000 distinct CDR3 sequences, of which around four fifths are seen a single time; 15% to 20% belongs to the top ten. Sequencing was done on a sample of tumor tissue from primary liver carcinoma. The receptors were gathered from a man between 40 and 49 years old with primary liver carcinoma and hepatitis B virus infection. Each CDR3 is given with its conserved first and last residue. D genes are given only for firm matches. Some rows mark clone size as missing; the rest say once, few, many or name a class of expanded clone.

d_call	j_call	v_call	clone_size	cdr3_length	cdr3_nt	cdr3_aa
TRBD1	TRBJ2-1	TRBV6-6	once	14	TGTGCCAGCTGTTACGGGCAGGGGGACAATGAACAGTTCTTC	CASCYGQGDNEQFF
.	TRBJ2-2	TRBV6-1	.	13	TGTGTCAACGCGAGAGATGTAGTAGGGGAGCTGTTTTTT	CVNARDVVGELFF
.	TRBJ1-1	TRBV29-1	.	15	TGCAGTGATGGATCCAGGTGGGGTATGAACACTGAAGCTTTCTTT	CSDGSRWGMNTEAFF
TRBD2	TRBJ2-2	TRBV30	.	17	TGTGCCTGGATTGGTAGCGGGAGGCCGATATACACCGGGGAGCTGTTCTTT	CAWIGSGRPIYTGELFF
.	TRBJ1-1	TRBV6-1	.	14	TGTGCCAGTAGTAAATCTCAGGAGAACACTGAAGCTTTCTTT	CASSKSQENTEAFF
TRBD2	TRBJ2-1	TRBV30	.	14	TGTGCCTGGACCCCAGGACTAGCGGCAGGTGAGCAGTCCTTC	CAWTPGLAAGEQSF
TRBD1	TRBJ2-1	TRBV4-1	.	16	TGCGCCAGCAGCCAAGAGGCCGCGACAGGGTACAGTGACCAGTTCTTC	CASSQEAATGYSDQFF
.	TRBJ2-5	TRBV12-3/TRBV12-4	.	13	TGTGCCAAGAGTTTGGTGCAGGAGGAGACCCAGTACTTC	CAKSLVQEETQYF
.	TRBJ1-6	TRBV29-1	.	13	TGCAGCGCTTCGATGGTCAGAAATTCACCCCTCCACTTT	CSASMVRNSPLHF
TRBD2	TRBJ2-1	TRBV4-2	.	17	TGTGCCAGCAGCCAGGCAGGGGCTAGCGGGAGGTACAATAAGCAGTTCTTC	CASSQAGASGRYNKQFF
.	TRBJ2-2	TRBV5-1	.	17	TGCGTCAGCAGCGCCCACTTGGGCGGAACGAACACCGGGGAGCTGTTATTT	CVSSAHLGGTNTGELLF
.	TRBJ1-1	TRBV12-3/TRBV12-4	many	15	TGTGCCAGCAGTTTAGGACAGCTGTTGAACACTGAAGCTTTCTTT	CASSLGQLLNTEAFF
.	TRBJ2-3	TRBV11-1	.	13	TGTGCCAGCGCCTTAATAAGGGCAGATACGCAGTGTTTT	CASALIRADTQCF
TRBD2	TRBJ2-3	TRBV28	.	16	TGTGCCAGCAGTTCCTCCGGGGGGACTAGCACAGATACGCGGTATTTT	CASSSSGGTSTDTRYF
.	TRBJ2-1	TRBV12-3/TRBV12-4	.	15	TGTGCCAGCAGTTTGGGTACCAAGTCCTACAATGAGCAGTTCTTC	CASSLGTKSYNEQFF
TRBD2	TRBJ2-2	TRBV4-1	.	17	TGCGCCACCAGCCAAGATAGAGCGGGAGCGAACACCGGGGAGCCGTTTTTT	CATSQDRAGANTGEPFF
TRBD1	TRBJ1-2	TRBV12-3/TRBV12-4	.	13	TGTGCCAGCAGTCCCTGGGACAGGGGGGACCACACCTTC	CASSPWDRGDHTF
.	TRBJ1-5	TRBV6-6	.	17	TGTGCCGGCAGTCCCCACCTGTACGATCGCTTCAATCAGTCCCAGCATTTT	CAGSPHLYDRFNQSQHF
TRBD1	TRBJ2-5	TRBV4-1	.	14	TGCGCCAGCAGCAAAAGGGACAGGGTAGAGACCCAGTACTTC	CASSKRDRVETQYF
.	TRBJ2-3	TRBV11-1	once	13	TGTGCCAGCAGCCTTATTGGTACATATAAGCAGTATTTT	CASSLIGTYKQYF
TRBD1	TRBJ2-1	TRBV6-1	many	15	TGTGCCAGCAGTGAGGGGACAGGGGAATCCAATGAGCAGTTCTTC	CASSEGTGESNEQFF
TRBD2	TRBJ2-1	TRBV14	.	16	TGTGCCAGCAGTGCTGTAGCGGGATGGGTAAACAATGGCCAGTTCTTC	CASSAVAGWVNNGQFF
TRBD2	TRBJ2-1	TRBV6-1	.	15	TGTGCCAGCAGTGAAGATGGGGGAGGGTACAATGAGCAGATCTTC	CASSEDGGGYNEQIF
.	TRBJ2-2	TRBV11-2	.	14	TGTGCCAGTAGCAGAGACTCGGACGCCGGGGAGCTGTTTTTT	CASSRDSDAGELFF
.	TRBJ2-3	TRBV11-1	.	19	TGTGCCAGCAGCTCTGGGGGAAGCTTTGTTGGAACCCGCACAGATGCGCAGTATTTT	CASSSGGSFVGTRTDAQYF
.	TRBJ2-5	TRBV11-2	.	15	TGTACCAGCAGTCGTCGGACTGGTCCCACGGAGACCCAGTACTTC	CTSSRRTGPTETQYF
TRBD2	TRBJ2-1	TRBV11-2	.	17	TGTGCCAGCAGTATAGATAGGGGCGGGAGGTTCTGCAATGAGCAGTTCTTC	CASSIDRGGRFCNEQFF
.	TRBJ2-6	TRBV29-1	once	15	TGCAGCGCTTGGGACGGGGTGGTTGGGGCCAAGGTCCTGACTTTC	CSAWDGVVGAKVLTF
.	TRBJ1-3	TRBV4-1	.	15	TGCGCCAGCAGTCCTACGGGGGATACTGGAAACACCATATATTTT	CASSPTGDTGNTIYF
.	TRBJ2-5	TRBV12-3/TRBV12-4	.	14	TGTACCAACAGTTTAACTACAGACCAAGAGACCCAGTACTTC	CTNSLTTDQETQYF
.	TRBJ2-2	TRBV7-9	once	16	TGTGCCGACATCTTAGTTCTTCAGGGTTGGACCGGGGAGCTGTTTTTT	CADILVLQGWTGELFF
.	TRBJ2-1	TRBV29-1	.	14	TGCAGCGCCCAGGATGGCGTCCGGGTAGGAGTGCAGTTCTTC	CSAQDGVRVGVQFF
.	TRBJ2-1	TRBV11-3	.	14	TGTGCCAGTAGCTTAGGGGTCAGCTATAATGAGCAGTTCTTC	CASSLGVSYNEQFF
.	TRBJ1-6	TRBV12-3/TRBV12-4	.	13	TGTGCCAGCTCATTGGAGGGGAATCCACTCCTCCACTTT	CASSLEGNPLLHF
.	TRBJ1-1	TRBV24-1	.	13	TGTGCCACCAGTGAGGGGTTGAGCACTGAAGCTTTCTTT	CATSEGLSTEAFF
.	TRBJ2-3	TRBV4-2	.	15	TGTGCCAGCAACGGTTTTGAGGGGAGCATAGATACGCAGTATTTT	CASNGFEGSIDTQYF
.	TRBJ2-2	TRBV10-3	once	16	TGTGCCATCAGTGCGGGACGTAACTTAGGCACCGGGGAGCGGTTTTTT	CAISAGRNLGTGERFF
.	TRBJ1-1	TRBV6-1	few	13	TGTGCCAGCAGTGTGGGTTTGAACACTGAAGCTTTCTTT	CASSVGLNTEAFF
.	TRBJ1-2	TRBV2	many	10	TGTGCCAGCGGTGGGGGTTCATACACCTTC	CASGGGSYTF